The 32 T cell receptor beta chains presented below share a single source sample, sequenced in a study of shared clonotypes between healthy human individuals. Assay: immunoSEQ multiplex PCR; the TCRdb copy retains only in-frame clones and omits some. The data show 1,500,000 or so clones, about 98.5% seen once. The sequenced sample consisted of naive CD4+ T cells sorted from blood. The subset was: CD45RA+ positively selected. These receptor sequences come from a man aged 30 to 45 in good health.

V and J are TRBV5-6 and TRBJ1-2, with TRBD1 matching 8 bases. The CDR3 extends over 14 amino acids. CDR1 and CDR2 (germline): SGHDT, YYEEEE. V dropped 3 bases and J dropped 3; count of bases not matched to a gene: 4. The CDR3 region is CASSSPTGDYGYTF. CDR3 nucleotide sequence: TGTGCCAGCAGCTCCCCGACAGGGGACTATGGCTACACCTTC. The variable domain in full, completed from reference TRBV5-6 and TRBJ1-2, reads DAGVTQSPTHLIKTRGQQVTLRCSPKSGHDTVSWYQQALGQGPQFIFQYYEEEERQRGNFPDRFSGHQFPNYSSELNVNALLLGDSALYLCASSSPTGDYGYTFGSGTRLTVV.

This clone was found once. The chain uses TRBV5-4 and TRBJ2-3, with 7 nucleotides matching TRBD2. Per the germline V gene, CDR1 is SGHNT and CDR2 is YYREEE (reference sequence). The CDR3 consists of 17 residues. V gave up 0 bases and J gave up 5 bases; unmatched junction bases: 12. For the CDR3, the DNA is TGTGCCAGCAGCTTGGATGGGGCTAGCGGCCTGGGAGATACGCAGTATTTT. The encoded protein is CASSLDGASGLGDTQYF.

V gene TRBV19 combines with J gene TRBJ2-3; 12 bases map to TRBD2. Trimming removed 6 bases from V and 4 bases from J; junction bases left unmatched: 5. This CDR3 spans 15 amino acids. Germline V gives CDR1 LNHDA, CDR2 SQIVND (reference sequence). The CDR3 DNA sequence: TGTGCCAGTAGGCAGACTAGCGGGAGCGCAGATACGCAGTATTTT. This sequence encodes CASRQTSGSADTQYF.

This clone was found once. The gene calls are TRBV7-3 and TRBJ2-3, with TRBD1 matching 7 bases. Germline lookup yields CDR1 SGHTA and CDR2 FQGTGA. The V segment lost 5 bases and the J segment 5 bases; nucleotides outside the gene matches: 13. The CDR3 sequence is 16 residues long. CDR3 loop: CASSLHQGVGEDTQYF. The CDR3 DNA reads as TGTGCCAGCAGCCTACACCAGGGGGTAGGGGAAGATACGCAGTATTTT.

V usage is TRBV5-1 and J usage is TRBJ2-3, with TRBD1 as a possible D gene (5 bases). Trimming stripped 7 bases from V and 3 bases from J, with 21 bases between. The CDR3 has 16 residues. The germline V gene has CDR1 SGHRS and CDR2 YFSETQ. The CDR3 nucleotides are TGCGCCAGCTCGGATCGGACAACTTCACGAACAGATACGCAGTATTTT. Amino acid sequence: CASSDRTTSRTDTQYF.

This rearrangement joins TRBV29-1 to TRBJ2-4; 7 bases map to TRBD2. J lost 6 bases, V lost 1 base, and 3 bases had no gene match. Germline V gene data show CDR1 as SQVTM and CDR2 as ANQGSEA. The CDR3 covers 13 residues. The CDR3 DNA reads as TGCAGCGTTGAAGTGTGGGGGGGAAACATTCAGTACTTC. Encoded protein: CSVEVWGGNIQYF.

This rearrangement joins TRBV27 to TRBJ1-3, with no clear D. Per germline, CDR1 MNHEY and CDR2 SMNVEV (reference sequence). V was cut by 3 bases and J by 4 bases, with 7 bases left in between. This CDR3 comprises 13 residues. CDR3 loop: CASSFIPGNTIYF. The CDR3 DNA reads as TGTGCCAGCAGTTTCATCCCCGGAAACACCATATATTTT.

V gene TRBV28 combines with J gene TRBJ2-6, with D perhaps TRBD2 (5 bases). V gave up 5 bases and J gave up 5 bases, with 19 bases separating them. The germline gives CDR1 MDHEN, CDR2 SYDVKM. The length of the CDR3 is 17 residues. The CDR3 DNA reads TGTGCCAGCAGTGAGCGGTTGACACAAAGTCGGGCCAACGTCCTGACTTTC. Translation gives CASSERLTQSRANVLTF.

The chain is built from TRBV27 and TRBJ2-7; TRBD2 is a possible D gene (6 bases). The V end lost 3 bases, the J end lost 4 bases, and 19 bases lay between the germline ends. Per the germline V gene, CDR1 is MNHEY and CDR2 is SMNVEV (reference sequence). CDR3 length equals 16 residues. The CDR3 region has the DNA TGTGCCAGCAGTTTTAAAGCAGCGTCAGGGAGGTACGAGCAGTACTTC. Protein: CASSFKAASGRYEQYF.

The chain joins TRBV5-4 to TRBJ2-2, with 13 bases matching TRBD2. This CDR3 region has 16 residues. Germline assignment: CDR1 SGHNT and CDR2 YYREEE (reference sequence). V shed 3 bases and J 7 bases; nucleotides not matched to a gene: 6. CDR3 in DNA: TGTGCCAGCAGCTCAGGGACTAGCGGGATGTTCGGGGAGCTGTTTTTT. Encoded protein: CASSSGTSGMFGELFF.

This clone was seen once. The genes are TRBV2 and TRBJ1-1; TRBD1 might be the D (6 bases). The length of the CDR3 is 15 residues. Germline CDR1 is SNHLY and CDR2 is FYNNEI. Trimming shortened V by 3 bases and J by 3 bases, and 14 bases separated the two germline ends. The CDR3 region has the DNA TGTGCCAGCAGTGATCGGCGTGGGGGCTACACTGAAGCTTTCTTT. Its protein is CASSDRRGGYTEAFF.

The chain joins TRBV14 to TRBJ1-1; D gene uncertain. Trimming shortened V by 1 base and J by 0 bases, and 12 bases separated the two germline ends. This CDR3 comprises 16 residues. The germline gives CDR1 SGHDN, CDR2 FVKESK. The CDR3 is CASSQVAAPMNTEAFF. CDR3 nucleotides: TGTGCCAGCAGCCAAGTGGCAGCCCCCATGAACACTGAAGCTTTCTTT.

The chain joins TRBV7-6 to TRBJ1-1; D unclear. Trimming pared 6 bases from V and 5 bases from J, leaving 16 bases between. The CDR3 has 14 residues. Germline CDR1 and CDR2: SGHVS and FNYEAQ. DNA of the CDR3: TGTGCCAGCAGTCCCGTCGGCGGGAAGACTGAAGCTTTCTTT. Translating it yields CASSPVGGKTEAFF.

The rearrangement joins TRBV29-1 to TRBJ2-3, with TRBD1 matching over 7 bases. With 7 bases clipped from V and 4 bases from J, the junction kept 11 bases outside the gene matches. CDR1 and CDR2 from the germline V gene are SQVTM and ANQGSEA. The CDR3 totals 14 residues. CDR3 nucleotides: TGCAGCGCCATAACAGGGGAAGGGGCAGATACGCAGTATTTT. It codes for CSAITGEGADTQYF.

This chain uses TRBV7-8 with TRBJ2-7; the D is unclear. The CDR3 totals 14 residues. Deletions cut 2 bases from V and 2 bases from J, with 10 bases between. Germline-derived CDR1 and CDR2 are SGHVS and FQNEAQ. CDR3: CASSLFLVTYEQYF. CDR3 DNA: TGTGCCAGCAGCTTATTCTTGGTTACCTACGAGCAGTACTTC.

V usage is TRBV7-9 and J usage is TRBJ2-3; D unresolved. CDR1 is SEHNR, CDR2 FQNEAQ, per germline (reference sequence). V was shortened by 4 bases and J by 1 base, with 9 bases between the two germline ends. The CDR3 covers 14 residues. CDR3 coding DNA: TGTGCCAGCAGCTCCCCTAGGGGCACAGATACGCAGTATTTT. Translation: CASSSPRGTDTQYF. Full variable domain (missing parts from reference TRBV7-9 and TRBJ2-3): DTGVSQNPRHKITKRGQNVTFRCDPISEHNRLYWYRQTLGQGPEFLTYFQNEAQLEKSRLLSDRFSAERPKGSFSTLEIQRTEQGDSAMYLCASSSPRGTDTQYFGPGTRLTVL.

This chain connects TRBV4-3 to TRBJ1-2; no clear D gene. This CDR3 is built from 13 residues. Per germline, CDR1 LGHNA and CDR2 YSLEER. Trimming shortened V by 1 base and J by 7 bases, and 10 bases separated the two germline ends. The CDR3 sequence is CASSQGAETGYTF. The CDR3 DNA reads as TGCGCCAGCAGCCAAGGGGCAGAAACTGGCTACACCTTC.

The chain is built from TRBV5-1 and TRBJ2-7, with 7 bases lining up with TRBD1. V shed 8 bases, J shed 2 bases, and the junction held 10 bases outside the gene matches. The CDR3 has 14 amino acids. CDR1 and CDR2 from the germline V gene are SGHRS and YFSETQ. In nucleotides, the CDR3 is TGCGCCAGTTCCGAACAGGGGACCACCTACGAGCAGTACTTC. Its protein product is CASSEQGTTYEQYF.

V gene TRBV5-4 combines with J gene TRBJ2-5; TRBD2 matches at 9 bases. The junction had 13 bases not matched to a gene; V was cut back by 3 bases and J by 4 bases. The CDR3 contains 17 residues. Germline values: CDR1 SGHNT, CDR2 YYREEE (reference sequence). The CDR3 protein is CASSSKLAGFTRETQYF. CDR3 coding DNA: TGTGCCAGCAGCTCAAAACTAGCGGGTTTCACCCGAGAGACCCAGTACTTC.

CDR3 residues: CASSKVRSGLAGSSYEQYF. The CDR3 DNA follows: TGTGCCAGCAGCAAAGTTCGGTCGGGACTAGCGGGGAGCTCCTACGAGCAGTACTTC. The chain recombines TRBV21-1 with TRBJ2-7; the table's D gene call, TRBD2, was not cross checked with the DNA. TRBV21-1 is assigned pseudogene status. CDR3 length: 19 amino acids.

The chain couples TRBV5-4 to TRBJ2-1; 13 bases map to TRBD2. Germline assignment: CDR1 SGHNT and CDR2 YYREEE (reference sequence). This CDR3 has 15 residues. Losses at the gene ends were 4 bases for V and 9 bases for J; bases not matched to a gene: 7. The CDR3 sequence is CASSIGLAGEGEQFF. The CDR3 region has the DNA TGTGCCAGCAGCATCGGACTAGCGGGAGAGGGTGAGCAGTTCTTC.

CDR3 protein: CSVEGSGYTF. The DNA for the CDR3 is TGCAGCGTTGAAGGGTCTGGCTACACCTTC. The V gene is TRBV29-1, the J gene TRBJ1-2; D uncertain. The germline gives CDR1 SQVTM, CDR2 ANQGSEA. The CDR3 has 10 amino acids. The V end lost 1 base, the J end lost 7 bases, and 4 bases lay between the germline ends.

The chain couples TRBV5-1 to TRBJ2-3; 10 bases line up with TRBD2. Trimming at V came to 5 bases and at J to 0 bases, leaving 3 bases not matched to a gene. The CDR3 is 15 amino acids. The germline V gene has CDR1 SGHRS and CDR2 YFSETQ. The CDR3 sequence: CASSISGGSTDTQYF. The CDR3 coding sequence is TGCGCCAGCAGTATTAGCGGGGGGAGCACAGATACGCAGTATTTT.

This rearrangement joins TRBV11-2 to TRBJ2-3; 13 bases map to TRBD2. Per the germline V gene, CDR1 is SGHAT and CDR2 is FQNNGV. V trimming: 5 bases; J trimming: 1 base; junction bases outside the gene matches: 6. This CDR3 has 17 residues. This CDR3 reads CASSHWTSGSGTDTQYF. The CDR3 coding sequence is TGTGCCAGCAGCCATTGGACTAGCGGGAGTGGCACAGATACGCAGTATTTT.

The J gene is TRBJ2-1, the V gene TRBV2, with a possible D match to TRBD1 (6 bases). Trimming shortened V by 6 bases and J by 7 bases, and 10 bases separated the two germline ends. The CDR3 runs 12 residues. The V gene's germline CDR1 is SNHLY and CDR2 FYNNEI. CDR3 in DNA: TGTGCCAGCAGCGATCAGGGGAATGAGCAGTTCTTC. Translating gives CASSDQGNEQFF.

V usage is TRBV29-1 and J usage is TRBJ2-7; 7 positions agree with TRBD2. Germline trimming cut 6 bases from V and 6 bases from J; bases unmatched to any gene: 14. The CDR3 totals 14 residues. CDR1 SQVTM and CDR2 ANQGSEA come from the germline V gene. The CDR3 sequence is CSVQKGRERIEQYF. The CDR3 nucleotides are TGCAGCGTCCAAAAGGGGCGGGAGAGGATCGAGCAGTACTTC.

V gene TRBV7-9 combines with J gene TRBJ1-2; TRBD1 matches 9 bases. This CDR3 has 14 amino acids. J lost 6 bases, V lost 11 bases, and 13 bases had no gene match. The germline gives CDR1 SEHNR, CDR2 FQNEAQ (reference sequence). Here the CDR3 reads CALTEGQGGNGYTF. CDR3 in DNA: TGTGCCCTTACCGAGGGACAGGGAGGAAATGGCTACACCTTC.

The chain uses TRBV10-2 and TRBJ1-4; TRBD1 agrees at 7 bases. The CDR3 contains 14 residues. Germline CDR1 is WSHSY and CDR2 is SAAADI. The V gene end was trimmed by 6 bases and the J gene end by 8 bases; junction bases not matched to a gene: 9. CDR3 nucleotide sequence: TGCGCCAGCAGCGAAGACAGGGATCGCGAAAAACTGTTTTTT. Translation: CASSEDRDREKLFF.

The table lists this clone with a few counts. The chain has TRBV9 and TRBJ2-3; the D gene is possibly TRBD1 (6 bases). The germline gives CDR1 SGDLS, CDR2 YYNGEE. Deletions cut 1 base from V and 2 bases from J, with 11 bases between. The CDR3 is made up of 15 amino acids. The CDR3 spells CASSVLGAHTDTQYF. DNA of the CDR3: TGTGCCAGCAGCGTACTGGGGGCGCACACAGATACGCAGTATTTT.

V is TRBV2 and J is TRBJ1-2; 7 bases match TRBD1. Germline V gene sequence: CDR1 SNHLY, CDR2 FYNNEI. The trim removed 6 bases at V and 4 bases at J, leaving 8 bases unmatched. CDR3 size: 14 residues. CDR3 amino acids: CASREGGGVYGYTF. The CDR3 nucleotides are TGTGCCAGCAGGGAGGGAGGGGGCGTCTATGGCTACACCTTC.

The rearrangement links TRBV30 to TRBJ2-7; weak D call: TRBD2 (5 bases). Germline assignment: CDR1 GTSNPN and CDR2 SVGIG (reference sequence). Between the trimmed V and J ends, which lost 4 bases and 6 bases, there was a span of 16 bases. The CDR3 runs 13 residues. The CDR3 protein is CAWNRGLRAEQYF. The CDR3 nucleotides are TGTGCCTGGAATCGTGGACTCCGGGCCGAGCAGTACTTC. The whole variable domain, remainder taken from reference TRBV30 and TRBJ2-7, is SQTIHQWPATLVQPVGSPLSLECTVEGTSNPNLYWYRQAAGRGLQLLFYSVGIGQISSEVPQNLSASRPQDRQFILSSKKLLLSDSGFYLCAWNRGLRAEQYFGPGTRLTVT.

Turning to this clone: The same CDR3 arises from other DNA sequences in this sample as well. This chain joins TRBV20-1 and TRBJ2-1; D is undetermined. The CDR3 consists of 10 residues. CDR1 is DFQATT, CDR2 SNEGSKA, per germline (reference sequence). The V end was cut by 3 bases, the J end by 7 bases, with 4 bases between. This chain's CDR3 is CSARRNEQFF. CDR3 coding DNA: TGCAGTGCTAGGCGGAATGAGCAGTTCTTC.